This entry lists 4 T cell receptor beta chains sequenced from one sample in a study of T cell responses to AZD1222 COVID-19 vaccine. Here immunoSEQ multiplex PCR was the method, and the copy in TCRdb shows in-frame clones only, minus some. Here the sample table reports 150,000 or so clones. Source material: peripheral blood. These receptors all stem from an adult in good health.

J is TRBJ1-1 and V is TRBV5-1, with 8 bases lining up with TRBD1. The CDR3 length is 14 residues. With 1 base clipped from V and 4 bases from J, the junction kept 3 bases outside the gene matches. Germline assignment: CDR1 SGHRS and CDR2 YFSETQ. The DNA for the CDR3 is TGCGCCAGCAGCTTGTTACAGGGGGGCACTGAAGCTTTCTTT. It yields the protein CASSLLQGGTEAFF.

The chain employs TRBV28 and TRBJ1-5; D gene ambiguous. This CDR3 is built from 15 residues. V lost 3 bases and J 0 bases, leaving 9 bases between the germline ends. CDR1 and CDR2 from the germline V gene are MDHEN and SYDVKM. The CDR3 coding sequence is TGTGCCAGCAGTTTGACTGGATATAGCAATCAGCCCCAGCATTTT. Its translation is CASSLTGYSNQPQHF.

The V and J genes are TRBV5-6 and TRBJ2-7; 7 bases match TRBD1. The trim removed 4 bases at V and 0 bases at J, leaving 4 bases unmatched. Germline lookup yields CDR1 SGHDT and CDR2 YYEEEE. This CDR3 contains 14 residues. The CDR3 protein is CASSETGNSYEQYF. As DNA, the CDR3 is TGTGCCAGCAGCGAGACAGGGAACTCCTACGAGCAGTACTTC. Full variable domain (rest looked up from reference TRBV5-6 and TRBJ2-7): DAGVTQSPTHLIKTRGQQVTLRCSPKSGHDTVSWYQQALGQGPQFIFQYYEEEERQRGNFPDRFSGHQFPNYSSELNVNALLLGDSALYLCASSETGNSYEQYFGPGTRLTVT.

This sequence joins TRBV9 and TRBJ1-4, with D unresolved. The ends were cut back, 1 base at V and 0 bases at J, with 4 bases in the middle. This CDR3 spans 14 amino acids. Per the germline V gene, CDR1 is SGDLS and CDR2 is YYNGEE. This CDR3 reads CASSVRPTNEKLFF. CDR3 sequence (DNA): TGTGCCAGCAGCGTACGGCCAACTAATGAAAAACTGTTTTTT.